This T cell receptor beta chain comes out of a study of blood T cell repertoires in COVID-19. The V end was cut by 8 bases, the J end by 6 bases, with 14 bases between. The germline V gene has CDR1 SGHAT and CDR2 FQDESV (reference sequence). The CDR3 sequence is 13 residues long. The protocol was immunoSEQ multiplex PCR, while the TCRdb copy is restricted to in-frame clones and leaves out a portion. Among 200,000 to 250,000 clones listed, roughly 81% were seen once. The receptor was derived from a woman older than 75 with COVID-19, enrolled during active disease. Sequenced: peripheral blood. The chain uses TRBV11-1 and TRBJ2-1, with D possibly matching TRBD1 (5 bases). The CDR3 protein is CASLGQGGNEQFF. In DNA, the CDR3 is TGTGCCAGCCTGGGGCAGGGCGGCAATGAGCAGTTCTTC.